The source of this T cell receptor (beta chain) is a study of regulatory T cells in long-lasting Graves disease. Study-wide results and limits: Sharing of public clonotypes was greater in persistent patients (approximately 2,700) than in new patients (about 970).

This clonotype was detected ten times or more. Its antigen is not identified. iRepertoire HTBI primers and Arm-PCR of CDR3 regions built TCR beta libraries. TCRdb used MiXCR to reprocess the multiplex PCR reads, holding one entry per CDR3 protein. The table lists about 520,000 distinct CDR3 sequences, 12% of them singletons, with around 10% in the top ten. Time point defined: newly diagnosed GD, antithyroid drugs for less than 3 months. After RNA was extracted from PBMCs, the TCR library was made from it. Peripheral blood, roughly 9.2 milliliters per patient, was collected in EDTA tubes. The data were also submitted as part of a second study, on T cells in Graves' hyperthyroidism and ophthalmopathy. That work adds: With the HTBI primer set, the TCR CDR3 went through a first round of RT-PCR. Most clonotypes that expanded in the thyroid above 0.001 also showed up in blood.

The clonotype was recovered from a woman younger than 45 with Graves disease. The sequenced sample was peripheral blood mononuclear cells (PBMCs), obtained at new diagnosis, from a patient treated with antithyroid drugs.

The CDR3 here is CASSLNRWEKLFF. CDR3 bases: TGTGCCAGCAGTTTGAACAGATGGGAAAAACTGTTTTTT. The chain recombines TRBV28 with TRBJ1-4; D is unresolved. In germline, CDR1 is MDHEN, CDR2 SYDVKM. With 3 bases removed from V and 8 bases from J, the gap between germline ends came to 10 bases. The CDR3 has 13 amino acids.